Presented here are 18 T cell receptor beta chains from one specimen sequenced in a study of human T cells and chemical hapten exposure. TCRdb itself ran the RACE reads through MiXCR, one entry per CDR3 protein. The data contain roughly 130,000 distinct CDR3 sequences, approximately 10% of them singletons. Time point denoted: healthy volunteer bleed at 2 weeks. Unfractionated whole blood was the source from which total RNA was extracted. The material sequenced was whole blood. The receptors stem from a male donor in good health. Some clones in this sample may be carry-over from other donors' samples.

The chain joins TRBV20-1 to TRBJ2-1; 9 nucleotides match TRBD1. The length of the CDR3 is 13 residues. With V trimmed by 5 bases and J by 8 bases, 7 bases remained unmatched. Germline CDR1 reads DFQATT; CDR2 reads SNEGSKA (reference sequence). The CDR3 reads CSAVRDRADEQFF. Written as DNA, the CDR3 is TGCAGTGCTGTCCGGGACAGGGCTGATGAGCAGTTCTTC.

This clonotype was detected only a few times. The chain has TRBV11-3 and TRBJ1-1; D gene ambiguous. The CDR3 has 13 amino acids. V lost 2 bases to trimming and J lost 2 bases, with 6 bases between them. Germline V lookup: CDR1 SGHNT, CDR2 YENEEA. The CDR3 sequence: CASSLRRNTEAFF. The CDR3, as DNA: TGTGCCAGCAGCTTACGACGAAACACTGAAGCTTTCTTT.

In its sample, this clonotype was seen a few times. V usage is TRBV7-9 and J usage is TRBJ1-1; no definite D call. V was cut by 2 bases and J by 5 bases, with 9 bases left in between. The CDR3 is 13 residues long. Germline V gives CDR1 SEHNR, CDR2 FQNEAQ (reference sequence). The CDR3 coding sequence is TGTGCCAGCAGCTTATCTCGAGAGACTGAAGCTTTCTTT. Translating gives CASSLSRETEAFF.

The V call is TRBV20-1, the J call TRBJ1-1, with a possible D match to TRBD1 (6 bases). The CDR3 extends over 13 amino acids. Germline V gene data show CDR1 as DFQATT and CDR2 as SNEGSKA (reference sequence). With 6 bases removed from V and 7 bases from J, the gap between germline ends came to 18 bases. This chain's CDR3 is CSAPYTGGGEAFF. The CDR3 DNA is TGCAGTGCACCGTATACTGGGGGCGGTGAAGCTTTCTTT.

J is TRBJ2-1 and V is TRBV29-1, with a weak D call TRBD2 (6 bases). V lost 3 bases and J lost 4, with 10 bases in between. CDR1 and CDR2 (germline): SQVTM, ANQGSEA. The CDR3 has 13 residues. The CDR3 protein is CSVETGEYNEQFF. DNA of the CDR3: TGCAGCGTTGAGACGGGAGAGTACAATGAGCAGTTCTTC.

J is TRBJ2-1 and V is TRBV5-4; 9 bases agree with TRBD2. The CDR3 is 15 amino acids. The germline CDR1 and CDR2 sequences are SGHNT and YYREEE (reference sequence). The J segment lost 6 bases and the V segment lost 4 bases, leaving 8 bases of the junction unmatched. The CDR3 here is CASSGEAGGVNEQFF. The CDR3 DNA reads as TGTGCCAGCAGCGGTGAGGCGGGAGGGGTCAATGAGCAGTTCTTC.

The sample holds many counts of this clonotype. The genes are TRBV7-9 and TRBJ2-7, with 10 bases matching TRBD1. The germline V gene encodes CDR1 SEHNR and CDR2 FQNEAQ (reference sequence). The CDR3 totals 15 residues. Losses at the gene ends were 4 bases for V and 5 bases for J; bases not matched to a gene: 8. CDR3 region: CASSYSDRGANEQYF. CDR3 nucleotide sequence: TGTGCCAGCAGCTATTCGGACAGGGGGGCAAACGAGCAGTACTTC.

This clonotype was counted only a few times. The chain employs TRBV20-1 and TRBJ2-3; 8 positions match TRBD2. Losses at the gene ends were 5 bases for V and 4 bases for J; bases not matched to a gene: 5. Per germline, CDR1 DFQATT and CDR2 SNEGSKA (reference sequence). The length of the CDR3 is 13 residues. In DNA, the CDR3 is TGCAGTGCTCAAGCGGGAGAAGCAGATACGCAGTATTTT. It specifies CSAQAGEADTQYF.

There are many counts of this clonotype. The rearrangement uses TRBV12-5 and TRBJ1-1, with D possibly TRBD1 on 6 matching bases. This CDR3 contains 13 residues. From germline, CDR1 is LGHNT and CDR2 FRNRAP. Deletions cut 3 bases from V and 11 bases from J, with 16 bases between. The CDR3 protein is CASGFGGALTAFF. The CDR3, as DNA: TGTGCTAGTGGTTTTGGGGGGGCGTTGACGGCTTTCTTT.

This rearrangement joins TRBV4-3 to TRBJ2-6; D ambiguous. CDR3 length: 17 amino acids. Germline CDR1 is LGHNA and CDR2 is YSLEER. Trimming removed 0 bases from V and 0 bases from J, with 9 bases in between. The CDR3 DNA sequence: TGCGCCAGCAGCCAAGATCATGACCGCTCTGGGGCCAACGTCCTGACTTTC. Translation gives CASSQDHDRSGANVLTF.

This clonotype was recorded at least ten times. The rearrangement joins TRBV7-2 to TRBJ1-1; D perhaps matches TRBD1 (5 bases). V was shortened by 0 bases and J by 0 bases, with 8 bases between the two germline ends. CDR1 and CDR2 from the germline V gene are SGHTA and FQGNSA. The CDR3 sequence is 15 residues long. In DNA, the CDR3 is TGTGCCAGCAGCTTAGCGAAGGGGCTGAACACTGAAGCTTTCTTT. Residues: CASSLAKGLNTEAFF.

This chain uses TRBV14 with TRBJ1-1; D is undetermined. There are 16 residues in the CDR3. Trimming stripped 0 bases from V and 11 bases from J, with 22 bases between. Germline CDR1 and CDR2: SGHDN and FVKESK. The CDR3 sequence is CASSQDQPTKGREAFF. CDR3 nucleotides: TGTGCCAGCAGCCAAGATCAACCAACCAAAGGCCGAGAGGCTTTCTTT.

This clonotype was seen more than once but under ten times. At one of its ends the junction is not consistent with the germline gene, which may arise from a read error. The CDR3 bases are TGTGCCAGTAGTAGGGAATCGGGGTTCAGAATCTTC. Amino acid sequence: CASSRESGFRIF. This chain uses TRBV19 with TRBJ2-1; D might be TRBD2 (5 bases). This CDR3 is 12 amino acids long. CDR1 LNHDA and CDR2 SQIVND come from the germline V gene (reference sequence).

Only a few counts were recorded for this clonotype. V gene TRBV6-2 or TRBV6-3 combines with J gene TRBJ2-2, with D unresolved. The germline V gene has CDR1 MNHEY and CDR2 SVGEGT. This CDR3 is built from 18 residues. The V gene lost 2 bases and the J gene lost 5 bases, with 21 bases spanning the gap. The CDR3 loop reads CASSYKSEPTFITGELFF. Here the CDR3 DNA reads TGTGCCAGCAGTTACAAGTCCGAGCCAACATTTATTACCGGGGAGCTGTTTTTT.

V and J are TRBV11-2 and TRBJ2-1, with TRBD2 matching over 8 bases. The CDR3 is made up of 15 amino acids. With V trimmed by 4 bases and J by 5 bases, 7 bases remained unmatched. CDR1 and CDR2 (germline): SGHAT, FQNNGV. The CDR3 here is CASSSTGLENNEQFF. CDR3 coding DNA: TGTGCCAGCAGCTCAACGGGACTAGAAAACAATGAGCAGTTCTTC.

This clonotype was counted ten times or more. V usage is TRBV3-1 and J usage is TRBJ1-1; possibly TRBD1 for D (5 bases). Trimming cost V 4 bases and J 5 bases, with 14 bases left between them. Germline CDR1 is LGHDT and CDR2 is YNNKEL (reference sequence). The CDR3 is 14 amino acids. CDR3 in amino acids: CASSPAGRKTEAFF. The DNA for the CDR3 is TGTGCCAGCAGCCCGGCAGGGCGCAAAACTGAAGCTTTCTTT.

This clonotype has ten or more counts. The V and J genes are TRBV20-1 and TRBJ2-7, with D uncertain. Germline loops: CDR1 DFQATT, CDR2 SNEGSKA (reference sequence). V was clipped by 6 bases and J by 6 bases, with 12 bases between them. The CDR3 contains 11 residues. The CDR3 spells CSAQEWGEQYF. The CDR3 coding sequence is TGCAGTGCCCAAGAATGGGGCGAGCAGTACTTC.

This clonotype was picked up a small number of times. This chain links TRBV13 with TRBJ2-7; D uncertain. The CDR3 runs 13 residues. The germline V gene has CDR1 PRHDT and CDR2 FYEKMQ (reference sequence). Trimming took 0 bases from V and 2 from J, leaving 5 bases between them. The chain's CDR3 is CASSLGSPYEQYF. Here the CDR3 DNA reads TGTGCCAGCAGCTTAGGCAGTCCCTACGAGCAGTACTTC.